This T cell receptor beta chain was identified during a study of tumor-infiltrating lymphocytes in primary liver carcinoma. RNA and DNA were co-extracted from approximately 20-30 mg of unsorted bulk tissue. The germline V and J ends were trimmed by 5 bases and 1 base, with 13 bases remaining between them. This CDR3 spans 15 amino acids. Germline values: CDR1 SGHAT, CDR2 FQNNGV. A primer matching the constant region was used to make TCR beta cDNA from 450 to 500 ng of total RNA. Each TCR beta library was derived from three nested multiplex PCR rounds that employed slightly modified ARM-PCR. Rounds one and two of PCR, each of around 9 cycles, were primed with TRBV1-TRBV30 forward primers and a C-beta reverse primer. TCRdb fed the multiplex PCR reads into MiXCR, producing one record per CDR3 protein. The table includes some 120,000 distinct CDR3 sequences, 50% to 65% detected once. Regarding this clonotype: The CDR3 carries no conserved terminal phenylalanine or tryptophan, so it likely arises from a read error.

The sequenced sample consisted of liver tumor tissue from sampling region 1. Noted subset: tumor region T1, superior pole. The receptor was isolated from an older woman with primary liver carcinoma and hepatitis B virus infection. The rearrangement joins TRBV11-2 to TRBJ2-3, with D possibly matching TRBD2 (5 bases). The CDR3 DNA sequence: TGTGCCAGCAGCCTCGAACTAGGACGCACAGATACGCAGTATTCT. Translating gives CASSLELGRTDTQYS.